This T cell receptor (beta chain) derives from a study of technical replicates of blood from several donors (dated by TCRdb to 2016 to 2017). Worth noting for this clone: This receptor's antigen is unknown. Base qualities are not at hand, and no much larger clone is one base apart.

The library came from the immunoSEQ multiplex PCR assay. TCRdb limited this immuneACCESS table to in-frame rearrangements with V and J called. A share of clones is missing; checked studies link under half to unresolved V genes, and the rest is unexplained. The sample includes fewer than 75,000 clones, with more than 75% observed a single time. Clones ranked in the top ten supply approximately 4.4% of the sample. The germline V gene supplies CDR1 SNHLY and CDR2 FYNNEI. Between the V and J ends, shortened by 0 bases and 7 bases respectively, the junction contains 17 bases. Its CDR3 holds 16 amino acids, cysteine through phenylalanine. Of the read, only the CDR3 DNA is kept; its 48 bases are in frame from base 1.

Recombination connected TRBV2 to TRBJ2-3; a tentative D match to TRBD1 spans 5 bases. Material: PBMCs. The source of this sequence is a human donor in good health. Some clones in this sample may be carry-over from other donors' samples. This receptor has the CDR3 CASSEAHRPGQYTQYF. The nucleotide sequence reads as follows: TGTGCCAGCAGTGAAGCGCATCGCCCAGGGCAGTATACGCAGTATTTT. The CDR3, completed at both ends by the reference TRBV2 and TRBJ2-3 genes, gives the full variable domain EPEVTQTPSHQVTQMGQEVILRCVPISNHLYFYWYRQILGQKVEFLVSFYNNEISEKSEIFDDQFSVERPDGSNFTLKIRSTKLEDSAMYFCASSEAHRPGQYTQYFGPGTRLTVL.